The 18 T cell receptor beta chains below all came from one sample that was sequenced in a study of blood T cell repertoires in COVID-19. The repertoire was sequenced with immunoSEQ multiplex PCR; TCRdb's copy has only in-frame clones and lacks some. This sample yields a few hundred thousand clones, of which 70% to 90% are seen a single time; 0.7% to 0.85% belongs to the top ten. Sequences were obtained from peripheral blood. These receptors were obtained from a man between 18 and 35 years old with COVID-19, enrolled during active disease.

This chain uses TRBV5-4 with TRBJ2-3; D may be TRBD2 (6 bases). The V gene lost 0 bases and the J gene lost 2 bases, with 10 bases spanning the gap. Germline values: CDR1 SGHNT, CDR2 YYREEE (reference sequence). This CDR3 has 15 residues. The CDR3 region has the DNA TGTGCCAGCAGCTTGGGGAGGGTCCTCACAGATACGCAGTATTTT. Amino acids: CASSLGRVLTDTQYF.

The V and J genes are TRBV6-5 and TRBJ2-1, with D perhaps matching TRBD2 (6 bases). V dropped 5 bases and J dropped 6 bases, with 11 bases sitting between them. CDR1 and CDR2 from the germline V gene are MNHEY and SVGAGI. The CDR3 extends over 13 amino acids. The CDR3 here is CASSPRDSNEQFF. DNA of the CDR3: TGTGCCAGCAGTCCCCGGGACTCCAATGAGCAGTTCTTC.

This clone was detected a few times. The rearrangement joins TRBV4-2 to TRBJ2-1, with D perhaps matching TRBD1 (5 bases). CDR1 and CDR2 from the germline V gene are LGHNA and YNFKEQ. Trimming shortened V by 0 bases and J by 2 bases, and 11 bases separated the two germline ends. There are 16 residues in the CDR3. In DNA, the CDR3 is TGTGCCAGCAGCCAAGATCTAGGGGCGCCCTACAATGAGCAGTTCTTC. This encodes CASSQDLGAPYNEQFF.

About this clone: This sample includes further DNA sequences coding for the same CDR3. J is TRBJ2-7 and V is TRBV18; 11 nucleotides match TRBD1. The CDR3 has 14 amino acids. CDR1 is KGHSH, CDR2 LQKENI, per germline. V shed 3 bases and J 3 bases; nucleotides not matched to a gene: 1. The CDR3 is CASSPGTGGYEQYF. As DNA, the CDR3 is TGTGCCAGCTCACCCGGGACAGGGGGCTACGAGCAGTACTTC.

CDR3 residues: CASSSSRREETQYF. Here the CDR3 DNA reads TGTGCCAGCAGCTCCAGCAGGCGGGAGGAGACCCAGTACTTC. The V and J genes are TRBV7-9 and TRBJ2-5, with 7 nucleotides matching TRBD2. The CDR3 covers 14 residues. V dropped 4 bases and J dropped 5; count of bases not matched to a gene: 7. CDR1 is SEHNR, CDR2 FQNEAQ, per germline (reference sequence).

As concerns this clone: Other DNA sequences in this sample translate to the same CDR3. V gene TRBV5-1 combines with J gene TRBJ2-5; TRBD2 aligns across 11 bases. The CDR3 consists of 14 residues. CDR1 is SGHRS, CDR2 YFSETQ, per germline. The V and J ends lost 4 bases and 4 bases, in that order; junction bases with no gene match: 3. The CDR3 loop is CASSPGTSGETQYF. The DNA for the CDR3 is TGCGCCAGCAGCCCGGGGACTAGCGGAGAGACCCAGTACTTC. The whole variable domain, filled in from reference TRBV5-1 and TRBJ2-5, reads KAGVTQTPRYLIKTRGQQVTLSCSPISGHRSVSWYQQTPGQGLQFLFEYFSETQRNKGNFPGRFSGRQFSNSRSEMNVSTLELGDSALYLCASSPGTSGETQYFGPGTRLLVL.

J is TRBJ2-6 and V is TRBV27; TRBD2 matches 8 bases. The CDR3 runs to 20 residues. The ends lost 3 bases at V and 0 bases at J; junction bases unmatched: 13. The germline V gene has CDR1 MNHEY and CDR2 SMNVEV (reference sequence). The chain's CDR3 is CASSFLYSGRDLSGANVLTF. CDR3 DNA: TGTGCCAGCAGTTTCCTCTACAGCGGGAGAGACCTCTCTGGGGCCAACGTCCTGACTTTC.

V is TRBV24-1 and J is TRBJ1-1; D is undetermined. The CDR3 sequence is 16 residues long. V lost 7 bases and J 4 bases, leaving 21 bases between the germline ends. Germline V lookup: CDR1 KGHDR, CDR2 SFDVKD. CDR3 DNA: TGTGCCACCAGGGACTTACGTGGTAGAGGTGGCACTGAAGCTTTCTTT. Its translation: CATRDLRGRGGTEAFF.

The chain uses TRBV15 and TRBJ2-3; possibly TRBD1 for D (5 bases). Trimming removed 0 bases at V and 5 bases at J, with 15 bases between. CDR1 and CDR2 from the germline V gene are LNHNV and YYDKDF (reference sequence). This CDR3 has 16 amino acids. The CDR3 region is CATSRDLPGSVDTQYF. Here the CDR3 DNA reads TGTGCCACCAGCAGAGATCTTCCAGGGTCAGTAGATACGCAGTATTTT.

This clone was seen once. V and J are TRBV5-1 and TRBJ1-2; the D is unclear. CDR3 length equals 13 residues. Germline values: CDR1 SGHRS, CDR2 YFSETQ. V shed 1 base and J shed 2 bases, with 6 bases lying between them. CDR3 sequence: CASSLMSNYGYTF. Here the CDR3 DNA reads TGCGCCAGCAGCTTGATGTCGAACTATGGCTACACCTTC.

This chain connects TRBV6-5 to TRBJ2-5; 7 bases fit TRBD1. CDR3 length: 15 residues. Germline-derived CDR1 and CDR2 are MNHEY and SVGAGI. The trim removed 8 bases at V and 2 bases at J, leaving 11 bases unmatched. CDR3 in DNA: TGTGCCAGCCGCCCCTTTAGGGGGCCTCAAGAGACCCAGTACTTC. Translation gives CASRPFRGPQETQYF.

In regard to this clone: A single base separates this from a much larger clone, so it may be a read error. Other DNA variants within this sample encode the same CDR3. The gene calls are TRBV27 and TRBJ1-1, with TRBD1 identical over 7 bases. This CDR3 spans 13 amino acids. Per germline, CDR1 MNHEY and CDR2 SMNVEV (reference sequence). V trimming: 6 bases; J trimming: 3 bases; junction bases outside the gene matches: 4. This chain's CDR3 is CASSLQGYTEAFF. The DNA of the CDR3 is TGTGCCAGCAGCTTACAGGGGTACACTGAAGCTTTCTTT.

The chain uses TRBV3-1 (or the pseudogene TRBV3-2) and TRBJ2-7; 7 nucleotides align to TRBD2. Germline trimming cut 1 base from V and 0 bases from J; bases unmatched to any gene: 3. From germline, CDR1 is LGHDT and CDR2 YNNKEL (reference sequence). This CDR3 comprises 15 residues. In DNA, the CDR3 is TGTGCCAGCAGCCAAGTGGGGGGGAGCTCCTACGAGCAGTACTTC. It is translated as CASSQVGGSSYEQYF.

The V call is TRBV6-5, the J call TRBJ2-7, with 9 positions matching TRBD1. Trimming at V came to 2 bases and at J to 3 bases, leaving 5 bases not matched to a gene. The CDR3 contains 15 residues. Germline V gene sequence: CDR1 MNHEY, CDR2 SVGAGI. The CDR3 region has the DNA TGTGCCAGCAGTTACCCGGGACAGGGTTTCTACGAGCAGTACTTC. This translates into CASSYPGQGFYEQYF.

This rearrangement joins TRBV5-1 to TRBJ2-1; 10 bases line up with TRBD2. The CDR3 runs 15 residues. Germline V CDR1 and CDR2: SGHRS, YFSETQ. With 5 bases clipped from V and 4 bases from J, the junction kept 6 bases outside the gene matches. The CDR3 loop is CASSPGTSEYNEQFF. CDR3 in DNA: TGCGCCAGCAGTCCAGGGACTAGCGAGTACAATGAGCAGTTCTTC.

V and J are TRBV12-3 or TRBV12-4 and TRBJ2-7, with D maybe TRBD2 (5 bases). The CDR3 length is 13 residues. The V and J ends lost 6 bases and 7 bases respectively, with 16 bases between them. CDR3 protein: CASRDGSSSEQYF. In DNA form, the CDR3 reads TGTGCCAGCAGGGATGGGAGTTCCTCGGAGCAGTACTTC.

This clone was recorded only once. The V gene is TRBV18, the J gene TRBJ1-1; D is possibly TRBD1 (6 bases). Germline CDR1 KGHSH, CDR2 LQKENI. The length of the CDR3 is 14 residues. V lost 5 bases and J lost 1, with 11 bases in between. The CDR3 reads CASSAGVWNTEAFF. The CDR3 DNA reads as TGTGCCAGCTCAGCAGGGGTTTGGAACACTGAAGCTTTCTTT.

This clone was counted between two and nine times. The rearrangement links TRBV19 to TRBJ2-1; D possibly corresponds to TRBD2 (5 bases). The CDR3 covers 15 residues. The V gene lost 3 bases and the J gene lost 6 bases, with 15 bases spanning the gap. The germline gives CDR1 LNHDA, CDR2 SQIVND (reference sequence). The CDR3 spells CASSILGSVSNEQFF. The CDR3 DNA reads TGTGCCAGTAGTATTTTGGGTAGCGTATCCAATGAGCAGTTCTTC. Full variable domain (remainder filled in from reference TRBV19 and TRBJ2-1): DGGITQSPKYLFRKEGQNVTLSCEQNLNHDAMYWYRQDPGQGLRLIYYSQIVNDFQKGDIAEGYSVSREKKESFPLTVTSAQKNPTAFYLCASSILGSVSNEQFFGPGTRLTVL.